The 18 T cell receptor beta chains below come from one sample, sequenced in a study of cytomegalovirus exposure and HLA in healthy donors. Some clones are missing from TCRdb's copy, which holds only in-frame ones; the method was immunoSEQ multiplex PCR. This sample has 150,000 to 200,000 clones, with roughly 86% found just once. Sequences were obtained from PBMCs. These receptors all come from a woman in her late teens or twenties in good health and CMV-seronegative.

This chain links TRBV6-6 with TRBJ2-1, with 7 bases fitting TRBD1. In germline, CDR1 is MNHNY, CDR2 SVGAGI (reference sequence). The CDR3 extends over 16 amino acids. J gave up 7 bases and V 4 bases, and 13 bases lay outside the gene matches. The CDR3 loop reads CASSWTPKDRRNEQFF. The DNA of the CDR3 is TGTGCCAGCAGTTGGACGCCAAAGGACAGGAGAAATGAGCAGTTCTTC.

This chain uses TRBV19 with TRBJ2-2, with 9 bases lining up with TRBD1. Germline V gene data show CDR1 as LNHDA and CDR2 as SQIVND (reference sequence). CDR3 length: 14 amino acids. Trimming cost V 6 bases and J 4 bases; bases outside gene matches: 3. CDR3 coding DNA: TGTGCCAGTAGACAGGGGGCGACCACCGGGGAGCTGTTTTTT. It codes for CASRQGATTGELFF.

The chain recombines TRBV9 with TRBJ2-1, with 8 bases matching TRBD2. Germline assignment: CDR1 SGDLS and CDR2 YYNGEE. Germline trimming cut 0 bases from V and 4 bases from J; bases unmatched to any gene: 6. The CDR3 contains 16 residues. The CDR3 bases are TGTGCCAGCAGCGTAGAAGGTAGCGGGGAATACAATGAGCAGTTCTTC. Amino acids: CASSVEGSGEYNEQFF.

CDR3 sequence reads: CASSQGDTVNTEAFF. The CDR3 nucleotides read TGCGCCAGCAGCCAAGGAGACACCGTGAACACTGAAGCTTTCTTT. V usage is TRBV4-1 and J usage is TRBJ1-1; D is uncertain. The CDR3 covers 15 residues. In germline, CDR1 is MGHRA, CDR2 YSYEKL. Trimming removed 1 base at V and 0 bases at J, with 9 bases between.

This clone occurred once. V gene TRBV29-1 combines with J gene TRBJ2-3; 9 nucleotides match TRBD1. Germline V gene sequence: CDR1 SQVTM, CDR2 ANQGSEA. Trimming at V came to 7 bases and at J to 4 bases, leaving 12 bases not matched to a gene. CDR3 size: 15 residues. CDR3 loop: CSASTQGAMPDTQYF. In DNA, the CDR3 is TGCAGCGCCTCAACACAGGGGGCGATGCCAGATACGCAGTATTTT.

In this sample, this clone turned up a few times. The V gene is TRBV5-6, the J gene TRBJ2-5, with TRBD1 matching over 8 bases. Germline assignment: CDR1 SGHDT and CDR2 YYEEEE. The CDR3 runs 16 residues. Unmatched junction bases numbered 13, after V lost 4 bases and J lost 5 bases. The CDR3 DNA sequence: TGTGCCAGCAGCACCACGATGCCACAGGGGGGCGAGACCCAGTACTTC. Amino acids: CASSTTMPQGGETQYF.

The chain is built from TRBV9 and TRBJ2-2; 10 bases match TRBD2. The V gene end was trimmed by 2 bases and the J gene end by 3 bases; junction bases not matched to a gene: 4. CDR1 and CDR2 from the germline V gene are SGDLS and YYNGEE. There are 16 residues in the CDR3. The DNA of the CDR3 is TGTGCCAGCAGCGTTAGCGGGGGGTCGTACACCGGGGAGCTGTTTTTT. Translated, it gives CASSVSGGSYTGELFF.

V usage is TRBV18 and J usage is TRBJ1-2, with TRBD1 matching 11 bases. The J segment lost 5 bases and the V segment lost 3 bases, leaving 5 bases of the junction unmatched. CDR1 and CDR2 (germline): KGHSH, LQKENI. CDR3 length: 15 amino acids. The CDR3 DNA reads TGTGCCAGCTCACCTGGACAGGGGGCTTGGTATGGCTACACCTTC. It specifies CASSPGQGAWYGYTF.

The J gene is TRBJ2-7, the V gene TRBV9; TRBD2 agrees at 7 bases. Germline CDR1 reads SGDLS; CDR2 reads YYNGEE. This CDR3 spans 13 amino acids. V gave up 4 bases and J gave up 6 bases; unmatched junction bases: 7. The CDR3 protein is CASSRDYLAEQYF. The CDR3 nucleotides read TGTGCCAGCAGCCGGGACTACCTTGCCGAGCAGTACTTC.

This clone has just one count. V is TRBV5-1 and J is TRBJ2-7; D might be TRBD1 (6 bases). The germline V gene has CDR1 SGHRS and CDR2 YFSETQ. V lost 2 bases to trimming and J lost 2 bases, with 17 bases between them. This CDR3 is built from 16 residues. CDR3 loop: CASSFFSGAVAYEQYF. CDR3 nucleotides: TGCGCCAGCAGCTTCTTCTCAGGGGCTGTGGCCTACGAGCAGTACTTC.

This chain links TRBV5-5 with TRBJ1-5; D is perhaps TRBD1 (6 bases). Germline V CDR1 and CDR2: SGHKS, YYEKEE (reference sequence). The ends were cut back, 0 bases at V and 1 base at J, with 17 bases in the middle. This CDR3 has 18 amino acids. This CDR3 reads CASSLEQGQYGSNQPQHF. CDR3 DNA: TGTGCCAGCAGCTTGGAACAAGGACAGTATGGAAGCAATCAGCCCCAGCATTTT.

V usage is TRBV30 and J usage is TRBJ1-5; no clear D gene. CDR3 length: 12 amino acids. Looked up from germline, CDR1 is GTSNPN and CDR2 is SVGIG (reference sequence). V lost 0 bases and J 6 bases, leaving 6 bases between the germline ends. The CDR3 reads CAWSVQSQPQHF. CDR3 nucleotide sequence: TGTGCCTGGAGTGTACAGAGTCAGCCCCAGCATTTT.

CDR3 region: CASSQDPGRGYYGYTF. The CDR3 coding sequence is TGCGCCAGCAGCCAAGATCCTGGGCGGGGCTACTATGGCTACACCTTC. The chain uses TRBV4-1 and TRBJ1-2, with D maybe TRBD1 (5 bases). The V gene lost 0 bases and the J gene lost 3 bases, with 14 bases spanning the gap. Germline CDR1 reads MGHRA; CDR2 reads YSYEKL. CDR3 length equals 16 residues.

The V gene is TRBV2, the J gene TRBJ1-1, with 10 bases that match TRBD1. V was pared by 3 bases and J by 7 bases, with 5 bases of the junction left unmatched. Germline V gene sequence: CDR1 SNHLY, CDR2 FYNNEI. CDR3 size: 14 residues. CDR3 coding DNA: TGTGCCAGCAGTGAGCGGGACAGGGGTGGTGAAGCTTTCTTT. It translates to CASSERDRGGEAFF.

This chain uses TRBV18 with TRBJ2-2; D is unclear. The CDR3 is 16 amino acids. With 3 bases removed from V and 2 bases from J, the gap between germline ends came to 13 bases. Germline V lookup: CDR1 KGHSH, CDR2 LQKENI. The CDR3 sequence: CASSPLRSLNTGELFF. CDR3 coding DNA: TGTGCCAGCTCACCCCTGAGGTCGCTCAACACCGGGGAGCTGTTTTTT.

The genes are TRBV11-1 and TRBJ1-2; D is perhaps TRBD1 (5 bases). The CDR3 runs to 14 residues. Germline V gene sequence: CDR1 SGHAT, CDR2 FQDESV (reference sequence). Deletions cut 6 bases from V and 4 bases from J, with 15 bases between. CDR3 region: CASRNTGIGYGYTF. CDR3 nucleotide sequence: TGTGCCAGCAGAAATACAGGCATTGGCTATGGCTACACCTTC.

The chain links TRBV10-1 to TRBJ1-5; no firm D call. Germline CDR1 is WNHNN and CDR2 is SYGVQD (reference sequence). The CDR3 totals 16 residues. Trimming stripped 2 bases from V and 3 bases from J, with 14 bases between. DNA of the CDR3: TGCGCCAGCAGTGAGAAGGGAGTGGGGTCCAATCAGCCCCAGCATTTT. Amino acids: CASSEKGVGSNQPQHF.

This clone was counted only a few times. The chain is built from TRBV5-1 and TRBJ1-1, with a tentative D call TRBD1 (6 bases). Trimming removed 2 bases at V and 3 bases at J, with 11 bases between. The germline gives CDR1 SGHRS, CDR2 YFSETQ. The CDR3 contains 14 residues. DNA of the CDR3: TGCGCCAGCAGCTTTTCCCCAGGGGACACTGAAGCTTTCTTT. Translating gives CASSFSPGDTEAFF.